This TCR beta chain was observed in a study of blood T cell repertoires in COVID-19. Study-level background: Samples representing acute and convalescent COVID-19 were sourced from the United States, Italy and Spain. PBMCs, B-cell-depleted T cells, or T cells provided the cDNA or gDNA that made up the material.

In the original analysis: Using reference gene primer amplification, nucleated cell counts were estimated. Profiling relied on immunoSEQ multiplex PCR, and the TCRdb table lists in-frame clones only, not all of them. The V and J calls and clone size are taken from that table; D and trimming were inferred from the DNA. The data hold some 140,000 clones, with around three quarters observed a single time. The germline V gene has CDR1 MNHEY and CDR2 SMNVEV (reference sequence). V shed 4 bases and J 4 bases; nucleotides not matched to a gene: 7. The CDR3 has 15 amino acids. This clone appeared a single time.

This receptor was identified in a man aged 55 to 70 with acute or convalescent COVID-19. This chain uses TRBV27 with TRBJ1-5, with 7 bases identical to TRBD1. Sequencing was performed on peripheral blood. The CDR3: CASSSPRTGNQPQHF. The CDR3 nucleotides are TGTGCCAGCAGTTCTCCGAGGACAGGTAATCAGCCCCAGCATTTT.